The clone carrying this T cell receptor beta chain was seen at least ten times. Its specificity is not known. The source of the sample is a study of regulatory T cells in long-lasting Graves disease. CDR1 is SGHAT and CDR2 is FQDESV in the germline V gene (reference sequence). CDR3 length: 12 amino acids. Trimming shortened V by 7 bases and J by 6 bases, and 12 bases separated the two germline ends. Researchers made TCR beta libraries by using iRepertoire HTBI primers and running Arm-PCR on CDR3 regions. TCRdb fed the multiplex PCR reads into MiXCR, producing one record per CDR3 protein. The data show 300,000 to 400,000 distinct CDR3 sequences, with 16% seen just once and about 27% held by the top ten. Broader study findings: Sample size, which was small, may have reduced accuracy.

The time point here: newly diagnosed GD, antithyroid drugs for less than 3 months. Researchers made the TCR library from RNA that was extracted from PBMCs. Another study also made use of these data, one on T cells in Graves' hyperthyroidism and ophthalmopathy. That work adds: TCR CDR3 regions were first amplified by RT-PCR with HTBI primers.

J is TRBJ1-2 and V is TRBV11-1; the D gene is possibly TRBD1 (6 bases). This sequence originates from a man aged 35-49 years with Graves disease. The starting material was peripheral blood mononuclear cells (PBMCs), obtained at new diagnosis, from a patient treated with antithyroid drugs. DNA for the CDR3: TGTGCCAGCACTAATCAGGGGAATGGCTACACCTTC. It codes for CASTNQGNGYTF.